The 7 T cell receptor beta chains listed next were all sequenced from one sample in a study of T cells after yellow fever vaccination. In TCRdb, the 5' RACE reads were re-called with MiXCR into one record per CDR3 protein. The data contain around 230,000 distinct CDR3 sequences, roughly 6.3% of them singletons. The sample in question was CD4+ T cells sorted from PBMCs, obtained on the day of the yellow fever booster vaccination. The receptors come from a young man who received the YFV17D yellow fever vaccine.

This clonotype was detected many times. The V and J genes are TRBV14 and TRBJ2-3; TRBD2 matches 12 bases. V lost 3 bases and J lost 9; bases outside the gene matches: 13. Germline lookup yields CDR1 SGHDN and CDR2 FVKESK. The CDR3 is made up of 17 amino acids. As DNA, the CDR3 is TGTGCCAGCAGCCAGCGGTCGGGACTAGCGGGTTTTGGGACGCAGTATTTT. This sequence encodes CASSQRSGLAGFGTQYF.

CDR3 DNA sequence: TGTGCCTTCAGCCCCGGGGGGACAGAACCTTCTGGGGCCAACGTCCTGACTTTC. It is translated as CAFSPGGTEPSGANVLTF. The genes are TRBV2 and TRBJ2-6, with D tentatively TRBD1 or TRBD2 (7 bases each). Germline V gives CDR1 SNHLY, CDR2 FYNNEI. There are 18 residues in the CDR3. The germline V and J ends were trimmed by 11 bases and 1 base, with 24 bases remaining between them. The complete variable domain, with remaining parts taken from reference TRBV2 and TRBJ2-6, reads EPEVTQTPSHQVTQMGQEVILRCVPISNHLYFYWYRQILGQKVEFLVSFYNNEISEKSEIFDDQFSVERPDGSNFTLKIRSTKLEDSAMYFCAFSPGGTEPSGANVLTFGAGSRLTVL.

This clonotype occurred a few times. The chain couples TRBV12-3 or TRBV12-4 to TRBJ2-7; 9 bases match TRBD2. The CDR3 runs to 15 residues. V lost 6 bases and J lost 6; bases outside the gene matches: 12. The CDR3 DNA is TGTGCCAGCAGCCCCTTAGCGGGAGCGTACGGCGAGCAGTACTTC. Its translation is CASSPLAGAYGEQYF.

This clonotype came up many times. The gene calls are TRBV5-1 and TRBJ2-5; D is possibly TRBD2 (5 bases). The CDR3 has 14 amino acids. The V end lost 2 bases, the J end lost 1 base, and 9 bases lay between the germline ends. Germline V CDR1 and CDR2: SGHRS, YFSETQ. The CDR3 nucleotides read TGCGCCAGCAGCTTAATTACTAGCCAAGAGACCCAGTACTTC. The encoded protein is CASSLITSQETQYF.

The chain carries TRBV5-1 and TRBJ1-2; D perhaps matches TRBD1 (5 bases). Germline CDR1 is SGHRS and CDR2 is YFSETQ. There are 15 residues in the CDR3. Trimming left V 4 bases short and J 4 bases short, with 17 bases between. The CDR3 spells CASSLATESFYGYTF. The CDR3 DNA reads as TGCGCCAGCAGCCTAGCGACAGAATCATTCTATGGCTACACCTTC.

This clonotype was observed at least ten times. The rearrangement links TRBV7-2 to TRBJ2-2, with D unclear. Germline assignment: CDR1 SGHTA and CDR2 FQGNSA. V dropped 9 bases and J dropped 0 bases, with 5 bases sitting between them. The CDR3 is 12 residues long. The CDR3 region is CASNTNTGELFF. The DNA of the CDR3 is TGTGCCAGTAACACGAACACCGGGGAGCTGTTTTTT.

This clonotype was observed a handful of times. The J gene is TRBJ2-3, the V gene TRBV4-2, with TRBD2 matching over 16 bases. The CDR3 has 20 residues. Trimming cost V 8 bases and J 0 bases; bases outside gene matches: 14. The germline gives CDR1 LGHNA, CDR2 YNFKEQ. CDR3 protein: CASRRAPGLAGGMSTDTQYF. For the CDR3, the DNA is TGTGCCAGCCGCCGAGCCCCGGGACTAGCGGGAGGGATGAGCACAGATACGCAGTATTTT.